Below, 29 T cell receptor beta chains from the same sample are listed, as sequenced in a study of T cell repertoires in cytomegalovirus infection. TCRdb ran MiXCR on the reads and lists one entry per CDR3 protein. This sample yields 65,000 to 90,000 distinct CDR3 sequences, of which 3% to 4.5% are seen a single time; about 20% belongs to the top ten. Sequencing was done on a sample of PBMCs. The receptor set was obtained from a human donor in good health (CMV status not recorded). Some clones in this sample may be carry-over from other donors' samples.

This clonotype was picked up many times. This rearrangement joins TRBV12-3 or TRBV12-4 to TRBJ2-7; D gene ambiguous. Trimming removed 1 base at V and 2 bases at J, with 9 bases between. The CDR3 has 14 residues. For the CDR3, the DNA is TGTGCCAGCAGTTTAGGCGCAATCACCTACGAGCAGTACTTC. Translating gives CASSLGAITYEQYF.

This clonotype came up many times. The gene calls are TRBV7-2 and TRBJ1-4; D uncertain. This CDR3 has 14 amino acids. Germline CDR1 and CDR2: SGHTA and FQGNSA. With 2 bases removed from V and 4 bases from J, the gap between germline ends came to 8 bases. CDR3 sequence (DNA): TGTGCCAGCAGCTTATCACAGATTAATGAAAAACTGTTTTTT. The encoded protein is CASSLSQINEKLFF.

This clonotype was found many times. CDR3 coding DNA: TGCAGTGCTCCTACGTTTGAGCAGTTCTTC. Its protein is CSAPTFEQFF. This sequence joins TRBV20-1 and TRBJ2-1; no clear D. This CDR3 has 10 amino acids. Trimming stripped 5 bases from V and 9 bases from J, with 8 bases between. CDR1 is DFQATT and CDR2 is SNEGSKA in the germline V gene (reference sequence).

Many counts were recorded for this clonotype. The genes are TRBV12-3 or TRBV12-4 and TRBJ1-5; D gene uncertain. This CDR3 region has 14 residues. V lost 4 bases and J 9 bases, leaving 16 bases between the germline ends. The CDR3 nucleotides read TGTGCCAGCAGTTCCGATGCAGACGTGGGGCCCCAGCATTTT. Residues: CASSSDADVGPQHF.

This clonotype has a count of ten or more. The chain joins TRBV7-2 to TRBJ2-7, with D possibly matching TRBD2 (6 bases). The CDR3 covers 13 residues. Germline values: CDR1 SGHTA, CDR2 FQGNSA. V lost 6 bases to trimming and J lost 4 bases, with 13 bases between them. The DNA for the CDR3 is TGTGCCAGCAGTAGGAGGGCAGGGTACGAGCAGTACTTC. Translated, it gives CASSRRAGYEQYF. The whole variable domain, filled in from reference TRBV7-2 and TRBJ2-7, reads GAGVSQSPSNKVTEKGKDVELRCDPISGHTALYWYRQSLGQGLEFLIYFQGNSAPDKSGLPSDRFSAERTGGSVSTLTIQRTQQEDSAVYLCASSRRAGYEQYFGPGTRLTVT.

In its sample, this clonotype was seen many times. V gene TRBV6-2 or TRBV6-3 combines with J gene TRBJ2-1; 8 bases are a match to TRBD1. The V and J ends lost 5 bases and 5 bases, in that order; junction bases with no gene match: 8. This CDR3 has 15 amino acids. Germline lookup yields CDR1 MNHEY and CDR2 SVGEGT. The CDR3 coding sequence is TGTGCCAGCAGTATCCCCGGACAGGGACACAATGAGCAGTTCTTC. Its translation: CASSIPGQGHNEQFF.

This clonotype was seen at least ten times. The chain is built from TRBV4-2 and TRBJ1-1, with D unresolved. Germline V gene sequence: CDR1 LGHNA, CDR2 YNFKEQ. With 1 base removed from V and 1 base from J, the gap between germline ends came to 10 bases. This CDR3 contains 15 residues. This CDR3 reads CASSQVGSQNTEAFF. DNA for the CDR3: TGTGCCAGCAGCCAAGTTGGCTCCCAGAACACTGAAGCTTTCTTT.

This clonotype was observed at least ten times. CDR3 coding DNA: TGCAGTGCTAGAGATCAACCCTGGGTGGGGAGCTACGAGCAGTACTTC. This encodes CSARDQPWVGSYEQYF. The chain joins TRBV20-1 to TRBJ2-7; D is perhaps TRBD2 (5 bases). CDR3 length equals 16 residues. CDR1 DFQATT and CDR2 SNEGSKA come from the germline V gene (reference sequence). Trimming left V 0 bases short and J 3 bases short, with 18 bases between.

This clonotype has a count of ten or more. This chain uses TRBV7-2 with TRBJ2-3, with 12 bases fitting TRBD2. The germline CDR1 and CDR2 sequences are SGHTA and FQGNSA. This CDR3 spans 16 amino acids. Unmatched junction bases numbered 5, after V lost 5 bases and J lost 2 bases. The CDR3 here is CASSPTSGRPTDTQYF. The CDR3 nucleotides read TGTGCCAGCAGCCCGACTAGCGGGAGACCCACAGATACGCAGTATTTT.

The V and J genes are TRBV11-2 and TRBJ1-2, with a weak D call TRBD1 (5 bases). V shed 5 bases and J shed 8 bases, with 15 bases lying between them. CDR3 length equals 13 residues. CDR1 is SGHAT and CDR2 is FQNNGV in the germline V gene. The CDR3 sequence: CASSPRGRDGYTF. CDR3 DNA sequence: TGTGCCAGCAGCCCCCGTGGCAGGGACGGCTACACCTTC.

The chain has TRBV5-5 and TRBJ2-7; D is possibly TRBD1 (6 bases). Trimming stripped 0 bases from V and 5 bases from J, with 21 bases between. Germline CDR1 and CDR2: SGHKS and YYEKEE (reference sequence). The CDR3 is 17 residues long. The CDR3 is CASSLAPQGKMSNEQYF. In DNA form, the CDR3 reads TGTGCCAGCAGCTTGGCCCCACAGGGAAAGATGAGTAACGAGCAGTACTTC.

This clonotype was picked up many times. The chain employs TRBV7-2 and TRBJ1-1; D is undetermined. V lost 1 base to trimming and J lost 1 base, with 7 bases between them. The germline gives CDR1 SGHTA, CDR2 FQGNSA. The CDR3 runs 14 residues. The CDR3 loop reads CASSLGRKNTEAFF. The DNA for the CDR3 is TGTGCCAGCAGCTTAGGACGGAAGAACACTGAAGCTTTCTTT.

This clonotype was detected ten times or more. V gene TRBV11-2 combines with J gene TRBJ2-7; D uncertain. Germline values: CDR1 SGHAT, CDR2 FQNNGV. The V end lost 5 bases, the J end lost 5 bases, and 10 bases lay between the germline ends. The CDR3 consists of 12 residues. The CDR3 protein is CASSKTRDEQYF. For the CDR3, the DNA is TGTGCCAGCAGCAAAACCCGGGACGAGCAGTACTTC.

This clonotype came up many times. V and J are TRBV7-2 and TRBJ2-3; the D gene is possibly TRBD2 (6 bases). CDR1 SGHTA and CDR2 FQGNSA come from the germline V gene. V was shortened by 7 bases and J by 2 bases, with 16 bases between the two germline ends. The CDR3 extends over 15 amino acids. CDR3 nucleotide sequence: TGTGCCAGCAATTTCGGCGGGGTGAACACAGATACGCAGTATTTT. The encoded protein is CASNFGGVNTDTQYF.

This clonotype appeared many times. The chain joins TRBV7-2 to TRBJ2-5; 7 nucleotides match TRBD2. Looked up from germline, CDR1 is SGHTA and CDR2 is FQGNSA. The CDR3 length is 14 residues. The junction had 10 bases not matched to a gene; V was cut back by 5 bases and J by 7 bases. The CDR3 DNA sequence: TGTGCCAGCAGCCATGGGACTATCGTCGTGACCCAGTACTTC. Translating it yields CASSHGTIVVTQYF.

Many counts were recorded for this clonotype. The chain is built from TRBV6-5 and TRBJ2-1, with D possibly TRBD2 on 5 matching bases. The V end lost 2 bases, the J end lost 6 bases, and 8 bases lay between the germline ends. Germline CDR1 MNHEY, CDR2 SVGAGI. This CDR3 contains 13 residues. CDR3 residues: CASSYGLANEQFF. The CDR3 region has the DNA TGTGCCAGCAGTTACGGGCTAGCCAATGAGCAGTTCTTC.

This clonotype appeared many times. The genes are TRBV7-2 and TRBJ1-1, with D tentatively TRBD1 (5 bases). This CDR3 comprises 14 residues. Germline CDR1 reads SGHTA; CDR2 reads FQGNSA. Trimming shortened V by 6 bases and J by 0 bases, and 11 bases separated the two germline ends. The CDR3, as DNA: TGTGCCAGCAGACCGGGACGGCTGAACACTGAAGCTTTCTTT. Protein: CASRPGRLNTEAFF.

This clonotype showed up many times. The chain couples TRBV7-6 to TRBJ2-7, with D perhaps TRBD2 (5 bases). Germline V lookup: CDR1 SGHVS, CDR2 FNYEAQ. The CDR3 contains 14 residues. With 2 bases removed from V and 0 bases from J, the gap between germline ends came to 8 bases. CDR3 coding DNA: TGTGCCAGCAGCTTAAATCGGGACTCCTACGAGCAGTACTTC. Translating gives CASSLNRDSYEQYF.

The sample holds many counts of this clonotype. The chain uses TRBV28 and TRBJ2-7; either TRBD1 or TRBD2 may fit D (5 bases each). The CDR3 consists of 12 residues. In germline, CDR1 is MDHEN, CDR2 SYDVKM. Deletions cut 6 bases from V and 10 bases from J, with 16 bases between. The CDR3 DNA reads TGTGCCAGCAGGGCTAGCACAGGCACTCAGTACTTC. The encoded protein is CASRASTGTQYF.

This clonotype has at least ten counts. The chain employs TRBV11-2 and TRBJ2-2; D uncertain. Per germline, CDR1 SGHAT and CDR2 FQNNGV. There are 15 residues in the CDR3. Trimming shortened V by 2 bases and J by 4 bases, and 11 bases separated the two germline ends. CDR3 in DNA: TGTGCCAGCAGCTTATGGTATGGCGCCACCGGGGAGCTGTTTTTT. Residues: CASSLWYGATGELFF.

Many counts were recorded for this clonotype. The genes are TRBV7-9 and TRBJ2-1, with D possibly matching TRBD1 (7 bases). The CDR3 runs 13 residues. Trimming removed 5 bases at V and 9 bases at J, with 14 bases between. Germline V lookup: CDR1 SEHNR, CDR2 FQNEAQ (reference sequence). CDR3 sequence (DNA): TGTGCCAGCAGCCCGCAGGGGGAGGTTGAGCAGTTCTTC. As protein: CASSPQGEVEQFF.

This clonotype was counted ten times or more. V usage is TRBV7-6 and J usage is TRBJ1-1; D uncertain. The germline V gene encodes CDR1 SGHVS and CDR2 FNYEAQ. This CDR3 contains 15 residues. V was cut by 2 bases and J by 1 base, with 11 bases left in between. The CDR3 reads CASSLIYGPNTEAFF. Here the CDR3 DNA reads TGTGCCAGCAGCTTAATTTATGGCCCGAACACTGAAGCTTTCTTT.

This clonotype showed up many times. The V gene is TRBV6-2 or TRBV6-3, the J gene TRBJ1-1; weak D call: TRBD1 (6 bases). Germline V gene sequence: CDR1 MNHEY, CDR2 SVGEGT. This CDR3 spans 13 amino acids. Trimming removed 7 bases at V and 0 bases at J, with 9 bases between. The CDR3 loop reads CASIGQLNTEAFF. The CDR3 DNA sequence: TGTGCCAGCATCGGACAGTTGAACACTGAAGCTTTCTTT.

In this sample, this clonotype turned up many times. The gene calls are TRBV12-3 or TRBV12-4 and TRBJ1-3, with 7 bases matching TRBD1. The CDR3 contains 14 residues. V dropped 6 bases and J dropped 0; count of bases not matched to a gene: 2. In nucleotides, the CDR3 is TGTGCCAGCAGACAGGGGCTCTCTGGAAACACCATATATTTT. Translated, it gives CASRQGLSGNTIYF.

This clonotype was seen ten or more times. CDR3: CASSRPGGNEQFF. The CDR3 nucleotides read TGTGCCAGCAGTCGACCCGGGGGGAATGAGCAGTTCTTC. The V gene is TRBV28, the J gene TRBJ2-1; 7 bases are shared with TRBD2. CDR3 length: 13 residues. With 5 bases clipped from V and 7 bases from J, the junction kept 5 bases outside the gene matches. Per the germline V gene, CDR1 is MDHEN and CDR2 is SYDVKM.

In its sample, this clonotype was seen many times. The chain joins TRBV7-2 to TRBJ2-2, with no clear D. The V end lost 1 base, the J end lost 6 bases, and 3 bases lay between the germline ends. The CDR3 is 12 amino acids. The germline gives CDR1 SGHTA, CDR2 FQGNSA. The CDR3 protein is CASSLEAGELFF. CDR3 coding DNA: TGTGCCAGCAGCTTAGAGGCCGGGGAGCTGTTTTTT.

There are many counts of this clonotype. The chain couples TRBV7-9 to TRBJ2-2; 10 nucleotides match TRBD2. Germline-derived CDR1 and CDR2 are SEHNR and FQNEAQ (reference sequence). This CDR3 has 15 amino acids. Losses at the gene ends were 5 bases for V and 5 bases for J; bases not matched to a gene: 5. CDR3 DNA sequence: TGTGCCAGCAGCCCAAGGACTAGCGGTACCGGGGAGCTGTTTTTT. Encoded protein: CASSPRTSGTGELFF.

The table lists this clonotype with many counts. This chain joins TRBV12-3 or TRBV12-4 and TRBJ2-1, with 10 bases fitting TRBD1. The CDR3 has 15 amino acids. V shed 6 bases, J shed 4 bases, and the junction held 6 bases outside the gene matches. The CDR3 DNA reads TGTGCCAGCAGAGGGCCGGGACAGGGGTACAATGAGCAGTTCTTC. It codes for CASRGPGQGYNEQFF.

This clonotype was detected many times. V usage is TRBV7-3 and J usage is TRBJ2-3, with 12 bases that match TRBD2. This CDR3 has 19 amino acids. Looked up from germline, CDR1 is SGHTA and CDR2 is FQGTGA. V lost 2 bases, J lost 5 bases, and 14 bases stayed unmatched. CDR3 nucleotide sequence: TGTGCCAGCAGCTTATTGGGTAGGACTAGCGGGATATCAGGAGATACGCAGTATTTT. Translating gives CASSLLGRTSGISGDTQYF.